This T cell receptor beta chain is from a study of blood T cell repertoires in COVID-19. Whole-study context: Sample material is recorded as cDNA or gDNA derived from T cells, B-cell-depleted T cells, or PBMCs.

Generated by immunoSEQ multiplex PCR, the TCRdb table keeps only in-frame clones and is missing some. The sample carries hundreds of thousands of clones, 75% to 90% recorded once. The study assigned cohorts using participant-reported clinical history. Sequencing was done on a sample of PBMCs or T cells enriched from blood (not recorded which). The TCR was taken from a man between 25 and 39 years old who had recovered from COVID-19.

The CDR3 DNA follows: TGTGCCAGCAGCCTCAGGGGGGCTGAAGCTTTCTTT. It codes for CASSLRGAEAFF. The chain couples TRBV7-8 to TRBJ1-1; TRBD1 matches at 7 bases. The CDR3 covers 12 residues. The germline gives CDR1 SGHVS, CDR2 FQNEAQ. Germline trimming cut 5 bases from V and 6 bases from J; bases unmatched to any gene: 3.